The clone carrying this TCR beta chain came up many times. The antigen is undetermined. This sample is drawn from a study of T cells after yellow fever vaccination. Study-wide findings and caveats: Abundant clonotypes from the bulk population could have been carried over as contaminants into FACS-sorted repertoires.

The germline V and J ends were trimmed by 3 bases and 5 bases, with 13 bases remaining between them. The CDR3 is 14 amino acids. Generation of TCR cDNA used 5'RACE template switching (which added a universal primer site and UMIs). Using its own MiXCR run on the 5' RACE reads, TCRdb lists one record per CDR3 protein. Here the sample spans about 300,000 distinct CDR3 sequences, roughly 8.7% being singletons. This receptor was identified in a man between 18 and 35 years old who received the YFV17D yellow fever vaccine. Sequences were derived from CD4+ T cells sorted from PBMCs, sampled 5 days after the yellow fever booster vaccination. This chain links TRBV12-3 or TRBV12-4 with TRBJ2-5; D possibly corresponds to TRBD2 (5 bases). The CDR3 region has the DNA TGTGCCAGCAGTTTCTCTAGCATTCGGGAGACCCAGTACTTC. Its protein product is CASSFSSIRETQYF.